A selection of T cell receptor beta chains follows, all from one sample in a study of T cell responses to AZD1222 COVID-19 vaccine. Generated by immunoSEQ multiplex PCR, the TCRdb table keeps only in-frame clones and is missing some. This sample has over 65,000 clones, with roughly nine tenths found just once. The starting material was peripheral blood, obtained on day 0 of AZD1222 vaccination. Source of these receptors: an adult in good health. The CDR3 runs from the conserved cysteine through the conserved F or W. The order of the fields is V gene, CDR3 length, J gene, clone size, CDR3 protein. Only part of the rows carry a size: once, few, many, or a class if the clone is expanded.

V gene: TRBV7-2; CDR3 length: 14; J gene: TRBJ1-2; clone size: once; CDR3 protein: CASSFSGEGYGYTF
V gene: TRBV27; CDR3 length: 14; J gene: TRBJ1-1; clone size: -; CDR3 protein: CASVGQAMNTEAFF
V gene: TRBV7-6; CDR3 length: 15; J gene: TRBJ1-6; clone size: few; CDR3 protein: CASSLAGSNNSPLHF
V gene: TRBV7-9; CDR3 length: 15; J gene: TRBJ1-4; clone size: few; CDR3 protein: CASSLMGQPNEKLFF
V gene: TRBV5-1; CDR3 length: 14; J gene: TRBJ2-7; clone size: medium-sized; CDR3 protein: CASSSGTGSYEQYF
V gene: TRBV5-8; CDR3 length: 14; J gene: TRBJ1-2; clone size: -; CDR3 protein: CASSSDRGLEGYTF
V gene: TRBV9; CDR3 length: 15; J gene: TRBJ1-1; clone size: -; CDR3 protein: CASSPQGVGNTEAFF
V gene: TRBV3-1/TRBV3-2; CDR3 length: 17; J gene: TRBJ2-2; clone size: -; CDR3 protein: CASSQDGLAVNTGELFF
V gene: TRBV7-2; CDR3 length: 14; J gene: TRBJ1-1; clone size: -; CDR3 protein: CASTPGGVNTEAFF
V gene: TRBV15; CDR3 length: 13; J gene: TRBJ2-7; clone size: -; CDR3 protein: CATNDGLSYEQYF
V gene: TRBV6-5; CDR3 length: 12; J gene: TRBJ1-2; clone size: -; CDR3 protein: CATRQYNYGYTF
V gene: TRBV7-9; CDR3 length: 15; J gene: TRBJ1-4; clone size: -; CDR3 protein: CASSLGGQYNEKLFF
V gene: TRBV18; CDR3 length: 13; J gene: TRBJ2-7; clone size: -; CDR3 protein: CASSPRNSYEQYF
V gene: TRBV14; CDR3 length: 13; J gene: TRBJ2-5; clone size: -; CDR3 protein: CASSQALQETQYF
V gene: TRBV27; CDR3 length: 14; J gene: TRBJ1-4; clone size: -; CDR3 protein: CASSTAATNEKLFF
V gene: TRBV19; CDR3 length: 16; J gene: TRBJ1-2; clone size: -; CDR3 protein: CASSIDRQGQGYGYTF
V gene: TRBV30; CDR3 length: 13; J gene: TRBJ2-3; clone size: -; CDR3 protein: CALRGGAPDTQYF
V gene: TRBV18; CDR3 length: 17; J gene: TRBJ2-5; clone size: -; CDR3 protein: CASSPGTSGSGEETQYF
V gene: TRBV9; CDR3 length: 19; J gene: TRBJ2-1; clone size: -; CDR3 protein: CASSSSGPLGGVSYNEQFF
V gene: TRBV12-3/TRBV12-4; CDR3 length: 13; J gene: TRBJ2-7; clone size: -; CDR3 protein: CASSSPPSYEQYF
V gene: TRBV7-3; CDR3 length: 12; J gene: TRBJ2-2; clone size: -; CDR3 protein: CASHRGVGELFF
V gene: TRBV28; CDR3 length: 12; J gene: TRBJ2-7; clone size: once; CDR3 protein: CASRTTGDEQYF
V gene: TRBV2; CDR3 length: 15; J gene: TRBJ1-5; clone size: -; CDR3 protein: CASSGDGTPNQPQHF
V gene: TRBV3-1/TRBV3-2; CDR3 length: 15; J gene: TRBJ2-7; clone size: -; CDR3 protein: CASSQRQGSSYEQYF
V gene: TRBV11-2; CDR3 length: 14; J gene: TRBJ2-3; clone size: -; CDR3 protein: CASSLTINSDTQYF
V gene: TRBV6-5; CDR3 length: 14; J gene: TRBJ1-5; clone size: -; CDR3 protein: CASSYLEGNQPQHF
V gene: TRBV7-8; CDR3 length: 13; J gene: TRBJ2-5; clone size: -; CDR3 protein: CASSPRGDNTQYF
V gene: TRBV18; CDR3 length: 14; J gene: TRBJ1-6; clone size: -; CDR3 protein: CASSPGQGDSPLHF
V gene: TRBV5-4; CDR3 length: 18; J gene: TRBJ1-3; clone size: -; CDR3 protein: CASSVDPGQGSSGNTIYF
V gene: TRBV7-7; CDR3 length: 12; J gene: TRBJ2-5; clone size: -; CDR3 protein: CASGTGPGTQYF
V gene: TRBV27; CDR3 length: 14; J gene: TRBJ2-1; clone size: -; CDR3 protein: CASSLDRGVYEQFF
V gene: TRBV7-8; CDR3 length: 15; J gene: TRBJ1-5; clone size: -; CDR3 protein: CASSEGELRNQPQHF
V gene: TRBV5-1; CDR3 length: 14; J gene: TRBJ2-3; clone size: -; CDR3 protein: CASSLVAGTDTQYF
V gene: TRBV20-1; CDR3 length: 11; J gene: TRBJ1-6; clone size: once; CDR3 protein: CSAEGDSPLHF
V gene: TRBV28; CDR3 length: 17; J gene: TRBJ1-1; clone size: -; CDR3 protein: CASSLYLGTGIVTEAFF
V gene: TRBV7-9; CDR3 length: 11; J gene: TRBJ2-1; clone size: -; CDR3 protein: CASSPSYEQFF
V gene: TRBV5-6; CDR3 length: 14; J gene: TRBJ1-2; clone size: few; CDR3 protein: CASSLGGSDYGYTF
V gene: TRBV3-1/TRBV3-2; CDR3 length: 16; J gene: TRBJ2-2; clone size: -; CDR3 protein: CASSPLTGANTGELFF
V gene: TRBV10-3; CDR3 length: 14; J gene: TRBJ1-1; clone size: -; CDR3 protein: CAIRRGTGNTEAFF
V gene: TRBV28; CDR3 length: 14; J gene: TRBJ1-1; clone size: -; CDR3 protein: CATKPTGMNTEAFF
V gene: TRBV4-3; CDR3 length: 15; J gene: TRBJ2-7; clone size: -; CDR3 protein: CASSQAGTGYYEQYF
V gene: TRBV11-2; CDR3 length: 16; J gene: TRBJ1-1; clone size: -; CDR3 protein: CASSPERTLLGTEAFF
V gene: TRBV5-1; CDR3 length: 12; J gene: TRBJ2-3; clone size: -; CDR3 protein: CASSLPGNTQYF
V gene: TRBV11-2; CDR3 length: 13; J gene: TRBJ2-7; clone size: -; CDR3 protein: CASRLDRTYEQYF
V gene: TRBV28; CDR3 length: 15; J gene: TRBJ1-5; clone size: -; CDR3 protein: CASSLLQPMSQPQHF
V gene: TRBV6-5; CDR3 length: 15; J gene: TRBJ2-2; clone size: few; CDR3 protein: CASSTKGAGTGELFF
V gene: TRBV7-2; CDR3 length: 12; J gene: TRBJ1-5; clone size: -; CDR3 protein: CASSLYNQPQHF
V gene: TRBV5-1; CDR3 length: 14; J gene: TRBJ2-5; clone size: -; CDR3 protein: CASSGGASGETQYF
V gene: TRBV21-1; CDR3 length: 14; J gene: TRBJ1-5; clone size: -; CDR3 protein: CASSKVVGNQPQHF
V gene: TRBV18; CDR3 length: 15; J gene: TRBJ2-3; clone size: -; CDR3 protein: CASSPDQTSKDTQYF
V gene: TRBV2; CDR3 length: 12; J gene: TRBJ1-5; clone size: -; CDR3 protein: CASSEGPGSQHF
V gene: TRBV9; CDR3 length: 15; J gene: TRBJ2-7; clone size: once; CDR3 protein: CASSGPGTRGYEQYF
V gene: TRBV28; CDR3 length: 13; J gene: TRBJ1-4; clone size: -; CDR3 protein: CASSTPGDEKLFF
V gene: TRBV28; CDR3 length: 14; J gene: TRBJ1-5; clone size: -; CDR3 protein: CASSPRMKPPFQHF
V gene: TRBV7-9; CDR3 length: 14; J gene: TRBJ1-2; clone size: -; CDR3 protein: CASSLAQGVGGYTF